The 17 T cell receptor beta chains in this list originate from one sample, sequenced in a study of long-term antiretroviral therapy in people with HIV. The authors ran the immunoSEQ assay, v3.0, at survey level. The repertoire was sequenced with immunoSEQ multiplex PCR; TCRdb's copy has only in-frame clones and lacks some. This table has tens of thousands of clones, over 65% appearing once. The specimen was unsorted PBMCs, collected around 5 years after starting antiretroviral therapy. The receptors originated from a man aged 40-49 years with HIV.

V is TRBV19 and J is TRBJ1-5, with D possibly being TRBD1 (5 bases). The CDR3 is 14 residues long. Germline CDR1 LNHDA, CDR2 SQIVND (reference sequence). V was pared by 6 bases and J by 3 bases, with 12 bases between. The CDR3 reads CASSATTVNQPQHF. The CDR3 nucleotides are TGTGCCAGTAGCGCTACGACAGTCAATCAGCCCCAGCATTTT.

This clone was found a few times. V gene TRBV6-1 combines with J gene TRBJ1-5; the D is unclear. With 4 bases removed from V and 8 bases from J, the gap between germline ends came to 12 bases. This CDR3 has 13 residues. Germline CDR1 is MNHNS and CDR2 is SASEGT. The CDR3 reads CASSVRRSEPQHF. The CDR3 DNA reads TGTGCCAGCAGTGTCCGTCGTTCCGAGCCCCAGCATTTT.

The chain recombines TRBV5-1 with TRBJ2-1; D is uncertain. The CDR3 is 13 amino acids. Germline V gene data show CDR1 as SGHRS and CDR2 as YFSETQ. V dropped 6 bases and J dropped 4 bases, with 11 bases sitting between them. The CDR3 is CASKGTVYNEQFF. CDR3 DNA sequence: TGCGCCAGCAAAGGAACTGTTTACAATGAGCAGTTCTTC.

By sample fraction, this clone is medium-sized. The V gene is TRBV15, the J gene TRBJ1-2; D ambiguous. The CDR3 runs 13 residues. Between the trimmed V and J ends, which lost 2 bases and 8 bases, there was a span of 12 bases. The germline V gene encodes CDR1 LNHNV and CDR2 YYDKDF (reference sequence). The CDR3 here is CATSRPGREGYTF. In DNA, the CDR3 is TGTGCCACCAGCAGACCGGGTCGAGAAGGCTACACCTTC.

The V gene is TRBV4-1, the J gene TRBJ1-2; the D gene is possibly TRBD1 (6 bases). V was clipped by 3 bases and J by 3 bases, with 17 bases between them. The CDR3 is 16 amino acids. Germline CDR1 and CDR2: MGHRA and YSYEKL. The CDR3 bases are TGCGCCAGCAGCCATAGGGAGGCAGGGGCTGACTATGGCTACACCTTC. Amino acids: CASSHREAGADYGYTF.

This clone has more than one count but fewer than ten. The chain uses TRBV27 and TRBJ1-6; the D gene is possibly TRBD1 (5 bases). Trimming cost V 5 bases and J 6 bases, with 11 bases left between them. CDR1 is MNHEY and CDR2 is SMNVEV in the germline V gene (reference sequence). This CDR3 spans 14 amino acids. CDR3 sequence reads: CASSRTQGNSPLHF. DNA for the CDR3: TGTGCCAGCAGTCGGACGCAGGGTAATTCACCCCTCCACTTT.

CDR3 amino acids: CAISQTGTVRGETQYF. The DNA for the CDR3 is TGTGCCATCAGCCAGACAGGGACAGTCAGGGGGGAGACCCAGTACTTC. The genes are TRBV10-3 and TRBJ2-5; 7 bases match TRBD1. Germline loops: CDR1 ENHRY, CDR2 SYGVKD. The ends lost 6 bases at V and 5 bases at J; junction bases unmatched: 15. CDR3 length equals 16 residues.

The chain is built from TRBV14 and TRBJ1-2; 11 nucleotides line up with TRBD1. This CDR3 is built from 16 residues. Germline V gene sequence: CDR1 SGHDN, CDR2 FVKESK. V dropped 3 bases and J dropped 3; count of bases not matched to a gene: 6. The CDR3 bases are TGTGCCAGCAGCCACCCCCTGGGACAGGGGGACTATGGCTACACCTTC. Protein product: CASSHPLGQGDYGYTF.

This chain joins TRBV5-1 and TRBJ2-5; D is undetermined. From germline, CDR1 is SGHRS and CDR2 YFSETQ. The ends were cut back, 4 bases at V and 5 bases at J, with 21 bases in the middle. CDR3 length equals 16 residues. CDR3 DNA sequence: TGCGCCAGCAGCAGGATAGCCGCCATCGTTCGGGAGACCCAGTACTTC. Protein sequence: CASSRIAAIVRETQYF.

The rearrangement uses TRBV7-3 and TRBJ2-5; weak D call: TRBD1 (5 bases). The germline V and J ends were trimmed by 3 bases and 6 bases, with 29 bases remaining between them. Germline CDR1 is SGHTA and CDR2 is FQGTGA. This CDR3 contains 19 residues. In nucleotides, the CDR3 is TGTGCCAGCAGCTTCATTCTAGGTGGTTTACAGGCCGCCGTGAAGACCCAGTACTTC. Translated, it gives CASSFILGGLQAAVKTQYF.

The chain has TRBV5-1 and TRBJ2-5, with D possibly TRBD1 on 6 matching bases. Germline V gives CDR1 SGHRS, CDR2 YFSETQ. The CDR3 is made up of 12 amino acids. The V end was cut by 8 bases, the J end by 2 bases, with 10 bases between. The CDR3, as DNA: TGCGCCAGTCTTGGACAGCAAGAGACCCAGTACTTC. Amino acids: CASLGQQETQYF.

The CDR3 nucleotides are TGTGCCAGCAGCTTGGGCACCTCTGAGACCCAGTACTTC. It specifies CASSLGTSETQYF. The chain carries TRBV7-8 and TRBJ2-5; D gene uncertain. Per germline, CDR1 SGHVS and CDR2 FQNEAQ. This CDR3 spans 13 amino acids. The germline V and J ends were trimmed by 3 bases and 5 bases, with 10 bases remaining between them.

This chain joins TRBV4-3 and TRBJ2-7, with 9 bases matching TRBD2. The CDR3 extends over 18 amino acids. J was trimmed by 0 bases and V by 0 bases; bases with no gene match: 9. CDR1 is LGHNA, CDR2 YSLEER, per germline. CDR3 sequence (DNA): TGCGCCAGCAGCCAAGAGTTCGCTAGCGGGGTTAGCTCCTACGAGCAGTACTTC. As protein: CASSQEFASGVSSYEQYF.

The CDR3 reads CASSLVEGLADNLRGEQYF. CDR3 bases: TGCGCCAGCAGCTTGGTCGAAGGACTAGCGGACAACCTAAGGGGCGAGCAGTACTTC. This chain uses TRBV5-1 with TRBJ2-7; 10 bases are shared with TRBD2. The germline CDR1 and CDR2 sequences are SGHRS and YFSETQ. This CDR3 is built from 19 residues. The V and J ends lost 0 bases and 6 bases, in that order; junction bases with no gene match: 18.

V and J are TRBV4-3 and TRBJ2-7, with 8 bases aligning to TRBD2. The V gene end was trimmed by 3 bases and the J gene end by 7 bases; junction bases not matched to a gene: 17. The CDR3 is 17 amino acids. Germline loops: CDR1 LGHNA, CDR2 YSLEER. This CDR3 is CASSQTGAGAFSGEQYF. The CDR3 DNA sequence: TGCGCCAGCAGCCAGACCGGAGCGGGAGCATTTTCAGGGGAGCAGTACTTC.

This clone was seen once. CDR3 DNA sequence: TGTGCCAGCAGCGTAGAAGGGGGCCTGGAGACCCAGTACTTC. Translating it yields CASSVEGGLETQYF. The chain carries TRBV9 and TRBJ2-5, with 7 bases matching TRBD1. The V segment lost 0 bases and the J segment 5 bases; nucleotides outside the gene matches: 4. CDR3 size: 14 residues. Germline assignment: CDR1 SGDLS and CDR2 YYNGEE.

This clone appeared once. The chain recombines TRBV20-1 with TRBJ2-5; D not certain. This CDR3 spans 10 amino acids. Germline assignment: CDR1 DFQATT and CDR2 SNEGSKA (reference sequence). The V end was cut by 3 bases, the J end by 4 bases, with 3 bases between. The CDR3 DNA reads as TGCAGTGCTAGTACAGAGACCCAGTACTTC. Translated: CSASTETQYF.